This TCR beta chain was recorded in a study of blood T cell repertoires in COVID-19. Per the germline V gene, CDR1 is ENHRY and CDR2 is SYGVKD. V lost 0 bases and J 2 bases, leaving 10 bases between the germline ends. CDR3 length equals 15 residues. Per the study methods: Nucleated cell number was recorded as an estimate derived from reference gene primer amplification. Assay used: immunoSEQ multiplex PCR; TCRdb lists only in-frame clones, some missing. V and J calls and clone size follow that table, whereas D and trimming were derived from the DNA. The sample has some 150,000 clones, about nine tenths seen once; the top ten hold 2.3%.

The source of this sequence is a human donor in a cohort sampled during active COVID-19. Sample: peripheral blood. The chain uses TRBV10-3 and TRBJ2-5, with D possibly matching TRBD1 (5 bases). CDR3 nucleotide sequence: TGTGCCATCAGTGAGTCTCAGGGCCATCAAGAGACCCAGTACTTC. Translating gives CAISESQGHQETQYF.